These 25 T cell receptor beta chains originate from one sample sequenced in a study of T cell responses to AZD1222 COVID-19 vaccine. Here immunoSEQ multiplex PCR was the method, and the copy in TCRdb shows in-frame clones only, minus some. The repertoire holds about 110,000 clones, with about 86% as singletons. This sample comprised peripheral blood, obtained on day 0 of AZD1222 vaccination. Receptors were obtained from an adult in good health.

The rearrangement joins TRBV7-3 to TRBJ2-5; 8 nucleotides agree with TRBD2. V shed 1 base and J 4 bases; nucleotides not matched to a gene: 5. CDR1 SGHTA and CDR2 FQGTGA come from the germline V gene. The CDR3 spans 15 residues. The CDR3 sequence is CASSLNGGAGETQYF. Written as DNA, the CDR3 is TGTGCCAGCAGCTTAAACGGGGGGGCCGGAGAGACCCAGTACTTC.

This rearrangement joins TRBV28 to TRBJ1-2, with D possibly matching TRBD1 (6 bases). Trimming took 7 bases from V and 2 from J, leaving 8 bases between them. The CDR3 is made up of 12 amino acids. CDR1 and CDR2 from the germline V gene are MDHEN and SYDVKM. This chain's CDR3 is CASKGGNYGYTF. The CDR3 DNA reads TGTGCCAGCAAAGGGGGGAACTATGGCTACACCTTC.

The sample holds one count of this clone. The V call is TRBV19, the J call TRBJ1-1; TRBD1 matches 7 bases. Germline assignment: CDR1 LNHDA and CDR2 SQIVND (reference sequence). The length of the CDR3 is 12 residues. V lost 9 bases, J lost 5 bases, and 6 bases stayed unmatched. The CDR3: CASRQGWTEAFF. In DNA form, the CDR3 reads TGTGCCAGCAGACAGGGATGGACTGAAGCTTTCTTT. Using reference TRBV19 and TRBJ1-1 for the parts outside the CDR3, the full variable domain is DGGITQSPKYLFRKEGQNVTLSCEQNLNHDAMYWYRQDPGQGLRLIYYSQIVNDFQKGDIAEGYSVSREKKESFPLTVTSAQKNPTAFYLCASRQGWTEAFFGQGTRLTVV.

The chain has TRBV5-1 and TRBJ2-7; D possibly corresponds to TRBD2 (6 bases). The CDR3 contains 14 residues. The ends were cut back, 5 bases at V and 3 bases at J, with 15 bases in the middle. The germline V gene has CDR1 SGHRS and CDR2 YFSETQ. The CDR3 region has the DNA TGCGCCAGCAGAATGGGGACTCAGAGCTACGAGCAGTACTTC. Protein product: CASRMGTQSYEQYF.

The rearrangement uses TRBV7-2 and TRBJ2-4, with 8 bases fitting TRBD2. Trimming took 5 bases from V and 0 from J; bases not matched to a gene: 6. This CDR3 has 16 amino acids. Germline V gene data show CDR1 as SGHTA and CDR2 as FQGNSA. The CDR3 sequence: CASSRTSGLAKNIQYF. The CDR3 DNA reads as TGTGCCAGCAGCCGTACTAGCGGTCTAGCCAAAAACATTCAGTACTTC.

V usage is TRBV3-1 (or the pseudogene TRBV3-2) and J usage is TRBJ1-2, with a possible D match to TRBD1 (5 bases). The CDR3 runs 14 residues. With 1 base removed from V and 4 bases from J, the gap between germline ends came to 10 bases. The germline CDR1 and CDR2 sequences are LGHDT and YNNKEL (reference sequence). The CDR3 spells CASSQAGGGYGYTF. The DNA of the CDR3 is TGTGCCAGCAGCCAAGCGGGGGGTGGCTATGGCTACACCTTC.

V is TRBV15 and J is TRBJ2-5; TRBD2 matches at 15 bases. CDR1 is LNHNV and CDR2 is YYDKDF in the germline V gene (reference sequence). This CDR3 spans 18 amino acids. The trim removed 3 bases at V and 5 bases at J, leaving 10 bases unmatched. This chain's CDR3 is CATSSGLAGGRGMETQYF. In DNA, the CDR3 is TGTGCCACCAGCAGCGGACTAGCGGGGGGGCGCGGTATGGAGACCCAGTACTTC.

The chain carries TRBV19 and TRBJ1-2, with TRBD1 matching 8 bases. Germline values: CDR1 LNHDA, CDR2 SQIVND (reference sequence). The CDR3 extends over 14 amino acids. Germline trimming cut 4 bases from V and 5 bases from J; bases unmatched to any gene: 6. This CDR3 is CASSTPGGWYGYTF. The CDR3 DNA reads TGTGCCAGTAGTACCCCAGGGGGCTGGTATGGCTACACCTTC.

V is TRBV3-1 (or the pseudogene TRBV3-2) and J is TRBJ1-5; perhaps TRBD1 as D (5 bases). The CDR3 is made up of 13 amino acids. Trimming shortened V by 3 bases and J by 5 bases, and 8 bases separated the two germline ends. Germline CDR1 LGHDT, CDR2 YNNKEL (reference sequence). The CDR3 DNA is TGTGCCAGCAGCCAGGGAGGGGATCAGCCCCAGCATTTT. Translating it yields CASSQGGDQPQHF.

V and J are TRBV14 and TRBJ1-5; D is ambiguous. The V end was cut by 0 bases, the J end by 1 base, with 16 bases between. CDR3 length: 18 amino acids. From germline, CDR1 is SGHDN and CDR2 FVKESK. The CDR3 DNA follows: TGTGCCAGCAGCCAAGATTCGAGGCCACGGAGGAGCAATCAGCCCCAGCATTTT. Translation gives CASSQDSRPRRSNQPQHF.

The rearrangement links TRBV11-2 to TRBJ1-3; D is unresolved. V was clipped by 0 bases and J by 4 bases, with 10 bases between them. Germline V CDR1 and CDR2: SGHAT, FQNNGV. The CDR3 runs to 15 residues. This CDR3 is CASSLDLERGNTIYF. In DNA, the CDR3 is TGTGCCAGCAGCTTAGACCTTGAGAGGGGAAACACCATATATTTT.

CDR3 sequence: CASSIFGRGFTGELFF. The DNA for the CDR3 is TGTGCCAGTAGTATCTTCGGCAGGGGCTTCACCGGGGAGCTGTTTTTT. V usage is TRBV19 and J usage is TRBJ2-2; TRBD1 is a possible D gene (6 bases). The CDR3 runs 16 residues. Germline V gene data show CDR1 as LNHDA and CDR2 as SQIVND (reference sequence). V lost 3 bases, J lost 4 bases, and 15 bases lay in between.

The CDR3 DNA follows: TGTGCCAGCAGCCAAGGGGGGCCGCGCAGGGGGATGAACACTGAAGCTTTCTTT. Protein sequence: CASSQGGPRRGMNTEAFF. V is TRBV3-1 (or the pseudogene TRBV3-2) and J is TRBJ1-1; TRBD1 matches at 7 bases. There are 18 residues in the CDR3. V lost 1 base, J lost 0 bases, and 11 bases stayed unmatched. Germline V gives CDR1 LGHDT, CDR2 YNNKEL (reference sequence).

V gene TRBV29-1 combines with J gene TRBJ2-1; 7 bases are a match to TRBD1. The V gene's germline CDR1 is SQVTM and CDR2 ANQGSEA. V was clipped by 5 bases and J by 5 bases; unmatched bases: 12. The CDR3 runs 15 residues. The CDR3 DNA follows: TGCAGCGTTCCGTCTTCGAGACAGGGAGACAATGAGCAGTTCTTC. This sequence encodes CSVPSSRQGDNEQFF.

This CDR3 reads CASSFPGPPYGYTF. The CDR3 region has the DNA TGTGCCAGCAGCTTCCCGGGACCGCCATATGGCTACACCTTC. The rearrangement links TRBV7-9 to TRBJ1-2, with D maybe TRBD1 (5 bases). V lost 3 bases and J lost 5, with 13 bases in between. This CDR3 is built from 14 residues. From germline, CDR1 is SEHNR and CDR2 FQNEAQ (reference sequence).

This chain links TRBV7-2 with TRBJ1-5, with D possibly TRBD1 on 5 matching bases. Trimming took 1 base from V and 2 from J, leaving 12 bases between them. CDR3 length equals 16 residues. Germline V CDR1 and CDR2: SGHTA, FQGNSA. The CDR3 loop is CASSLEAGRGNQPQHF. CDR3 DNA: TGTGCCAGCAGCTTAGAAGCAGGGAGGGGCAATCAGCCCCAGCATTTT.

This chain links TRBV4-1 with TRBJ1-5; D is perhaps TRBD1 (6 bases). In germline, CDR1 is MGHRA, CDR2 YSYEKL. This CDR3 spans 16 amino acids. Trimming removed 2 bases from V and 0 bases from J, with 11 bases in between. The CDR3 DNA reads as TGCGCCAGCAGCCAATGGGGGCCGTATAGCAATCAGCCCCAGCATTTT. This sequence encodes CASSQWGPYSNQPQHF.

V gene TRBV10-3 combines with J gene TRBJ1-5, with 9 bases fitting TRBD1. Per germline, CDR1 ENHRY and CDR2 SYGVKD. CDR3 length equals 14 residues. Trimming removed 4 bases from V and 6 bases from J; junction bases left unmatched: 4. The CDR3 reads CAISGQGESQPQHF. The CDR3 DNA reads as TGTGCCATCAGTGGACAGGGGGAAAGTCAGCCCCAGCATTTT.

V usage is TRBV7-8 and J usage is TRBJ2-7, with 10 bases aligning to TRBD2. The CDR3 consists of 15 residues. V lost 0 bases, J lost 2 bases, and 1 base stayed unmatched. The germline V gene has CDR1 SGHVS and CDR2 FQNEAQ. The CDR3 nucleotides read TGTGCCAGCAGCTTAGCACTAGCGGGACCCTACGAGCAGTACTTC. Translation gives CASSLALAGPYEQYF.

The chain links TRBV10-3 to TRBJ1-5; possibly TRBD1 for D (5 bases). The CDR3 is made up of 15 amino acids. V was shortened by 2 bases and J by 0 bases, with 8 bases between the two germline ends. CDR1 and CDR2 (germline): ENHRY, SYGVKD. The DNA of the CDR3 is TGTGCCATCAGTGAGGAACAGGATAGCAATCAGCCCCAGCATTTT. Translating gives CAISEEQDSNQPQHF.

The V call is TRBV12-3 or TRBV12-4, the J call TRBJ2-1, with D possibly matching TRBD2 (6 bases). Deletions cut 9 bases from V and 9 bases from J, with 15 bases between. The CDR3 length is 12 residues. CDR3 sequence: CASNPVGGEQFF. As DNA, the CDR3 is TGTGCCAGTAACCCAGTCGGGGGTGAGCAGTTCTTC.

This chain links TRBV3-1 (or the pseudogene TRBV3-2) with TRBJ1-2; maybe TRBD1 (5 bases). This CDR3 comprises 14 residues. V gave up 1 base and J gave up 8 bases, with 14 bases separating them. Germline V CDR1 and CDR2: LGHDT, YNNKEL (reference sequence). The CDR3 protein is CASSQVSGGIGYTF. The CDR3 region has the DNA TGTGCCAGCAGCCAAGTGTCGGGGGGTATCGGCTACACCTTC.

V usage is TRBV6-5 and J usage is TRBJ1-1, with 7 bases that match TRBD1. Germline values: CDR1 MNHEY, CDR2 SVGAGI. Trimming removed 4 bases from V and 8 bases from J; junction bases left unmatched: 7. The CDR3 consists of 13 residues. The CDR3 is CASSWGQGGEAFF. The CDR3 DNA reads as TGTGCCAGCAGTTGGGGTCAGGGGGGGGAAGCTTTCTTT.

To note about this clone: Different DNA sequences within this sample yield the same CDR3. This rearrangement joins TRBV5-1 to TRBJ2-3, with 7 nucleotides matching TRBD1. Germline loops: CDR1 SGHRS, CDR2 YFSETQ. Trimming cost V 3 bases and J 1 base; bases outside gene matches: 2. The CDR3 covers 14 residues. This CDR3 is CASSSGQGTDTQYF. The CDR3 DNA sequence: TGCGCCAGCAGCTCTGGACAGGGCACAGATACGCAGTATTTT.

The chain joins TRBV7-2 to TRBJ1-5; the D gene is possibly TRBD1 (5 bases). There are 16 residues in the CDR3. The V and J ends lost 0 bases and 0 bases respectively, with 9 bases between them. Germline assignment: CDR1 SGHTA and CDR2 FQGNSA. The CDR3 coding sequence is TGTGCCAGCAGCTTAGCGGGGGGATATAGCAATCAGCCCCAGCATTTT. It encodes CASSLAGGYSNQPQHF.